This TCR beta chain was obtained from a study of cytomegalovirus exposure and HLA in healthy donors. Overall study results and limits: From TCR beta sequences, most subjects' HLA-A and HLA-B alleles were reportedly predicted accurately. The study designated roughly 150 TCR beta chains cytomegalovirus-associated. In vitro, three CMV-associated chains proved specific for CMV antigens.

PCR was performed using 60 Vbeta and 13 Jbeta primers. This table comes from immunoSEQ multiplex PCR, and its TCRdb copy is limited to in-frame clones, with some not included. The sample's table shows roughly 76,000 clones. The CDR3 loop spans 13 amino acids. CDR1 and CDR2 (germline): MNHEY, SVGAGI. The V end was cut by 5 bases, the J end by 2 bases, with 10 bases between. Of note for this clone: Its antigen is still unknown.

The sample was PBMCs. The chain recombines TRBV6-5 with TRBJ2-7; D gene unclear. This receptor was taken from a female donor in good health and CMV-seropositive. In DNA, the CDR3 is TGTGCCAGCAGTGAAAGAGGAGCCTACGAGCAGTACTTC. It yields the protein CASSERGAYEQYF.